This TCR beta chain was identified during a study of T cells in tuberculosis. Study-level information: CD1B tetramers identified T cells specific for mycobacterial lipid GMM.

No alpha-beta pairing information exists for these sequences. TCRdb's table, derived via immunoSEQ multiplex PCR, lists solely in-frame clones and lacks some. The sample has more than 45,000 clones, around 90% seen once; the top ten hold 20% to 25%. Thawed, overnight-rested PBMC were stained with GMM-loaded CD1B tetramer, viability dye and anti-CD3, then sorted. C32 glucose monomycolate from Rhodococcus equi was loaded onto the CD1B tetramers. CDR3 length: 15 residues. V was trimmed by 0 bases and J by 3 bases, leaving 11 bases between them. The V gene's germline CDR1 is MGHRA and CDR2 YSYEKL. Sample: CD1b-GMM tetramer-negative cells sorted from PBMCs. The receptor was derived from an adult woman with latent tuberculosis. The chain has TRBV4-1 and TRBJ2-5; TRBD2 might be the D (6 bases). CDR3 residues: CASSQDRTGEETQYF. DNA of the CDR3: TGCGCCAGCAGCCAAGATCGGACGGGAGAAGAGACCCAGTACTTC.